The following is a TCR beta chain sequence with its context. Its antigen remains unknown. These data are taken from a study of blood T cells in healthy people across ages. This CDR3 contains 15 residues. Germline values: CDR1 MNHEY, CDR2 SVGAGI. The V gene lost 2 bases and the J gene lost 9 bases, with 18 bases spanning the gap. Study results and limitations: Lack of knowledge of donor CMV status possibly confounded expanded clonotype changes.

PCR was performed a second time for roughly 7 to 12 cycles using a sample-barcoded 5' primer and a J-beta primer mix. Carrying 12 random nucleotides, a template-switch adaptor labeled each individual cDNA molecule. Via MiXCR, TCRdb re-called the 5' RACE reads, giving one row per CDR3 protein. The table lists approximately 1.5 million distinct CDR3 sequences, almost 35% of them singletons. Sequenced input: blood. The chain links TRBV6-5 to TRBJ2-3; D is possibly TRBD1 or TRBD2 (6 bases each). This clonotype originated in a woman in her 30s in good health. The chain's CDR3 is CASSYRGRLVDTQYF. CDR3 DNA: TGTGCCAGCAGTTACCGGGGGCGCTTGGTCGACACGCAGTATTTT.